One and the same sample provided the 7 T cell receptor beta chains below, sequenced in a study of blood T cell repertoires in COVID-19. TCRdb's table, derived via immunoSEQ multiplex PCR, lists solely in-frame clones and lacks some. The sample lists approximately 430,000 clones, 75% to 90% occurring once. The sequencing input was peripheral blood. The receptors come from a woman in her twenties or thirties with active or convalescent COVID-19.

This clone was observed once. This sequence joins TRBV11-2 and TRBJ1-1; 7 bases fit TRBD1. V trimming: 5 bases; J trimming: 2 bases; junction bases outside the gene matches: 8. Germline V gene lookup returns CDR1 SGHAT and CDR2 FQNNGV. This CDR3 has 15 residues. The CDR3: CASSRPQGTNTEAFF. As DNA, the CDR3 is TGTGCCAGCAGCCGGCCACAGGGGACTAACACTGAAGCTTTCTTT. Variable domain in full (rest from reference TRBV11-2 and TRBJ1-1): EAGVAQSPRYKIIEKRQSVAFWCNPISGHATLYWYQQILGQGPKLLIQFQNNGVVDDSQLPKDRFSAERLKGVDSTLKIQPAKLEDSAVYLCASSRPQGTNTEAFFGQGTRLTVV.

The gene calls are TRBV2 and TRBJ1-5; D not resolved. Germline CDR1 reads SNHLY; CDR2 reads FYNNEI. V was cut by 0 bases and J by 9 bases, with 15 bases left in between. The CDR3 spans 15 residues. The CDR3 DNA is TGTGCCAGCAGTGAAGCACCCACAAGTCAAAGGCCCCAGCATTTT. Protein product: CASSEAPTSQRPQHF.

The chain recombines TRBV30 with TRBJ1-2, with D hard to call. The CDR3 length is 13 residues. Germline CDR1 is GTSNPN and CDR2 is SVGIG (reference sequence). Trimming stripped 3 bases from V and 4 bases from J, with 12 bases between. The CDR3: CAWRIVGSYGYTF. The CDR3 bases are TGTGCCTGGAGAATCGTAGGGAGCTATGGCTACACCTTC.

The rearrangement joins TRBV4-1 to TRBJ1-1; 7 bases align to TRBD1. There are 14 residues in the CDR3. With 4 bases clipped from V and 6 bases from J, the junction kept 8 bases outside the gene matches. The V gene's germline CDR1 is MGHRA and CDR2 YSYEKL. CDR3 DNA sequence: TGCGCCAGCAGCCTACAGGGGCTCATGCCTGAAGCTTTCTTT. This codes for CASSLQGLMPEAFF.

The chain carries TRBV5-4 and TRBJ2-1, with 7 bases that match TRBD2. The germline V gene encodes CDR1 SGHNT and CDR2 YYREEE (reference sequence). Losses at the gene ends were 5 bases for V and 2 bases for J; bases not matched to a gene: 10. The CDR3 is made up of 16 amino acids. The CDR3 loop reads CASSWGGSSAYNEQFF. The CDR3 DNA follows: TGTGCCAGCAGTTGGGGCGGGAGTAGCGCCTACAATGAGCAGTTCTTC.

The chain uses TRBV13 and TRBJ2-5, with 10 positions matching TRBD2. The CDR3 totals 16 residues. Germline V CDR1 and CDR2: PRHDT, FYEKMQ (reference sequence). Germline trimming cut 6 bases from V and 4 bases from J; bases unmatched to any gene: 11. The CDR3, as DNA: TGTGCCAGCAGGAGCTCTAGCGGGAGATCGGGAGAGACCCAGTACTTC. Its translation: CASRSSSGRSGETQYF. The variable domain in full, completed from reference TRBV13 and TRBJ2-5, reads AAGVIQSPRHLIKEKRETATLKCYPIPRHDTVYWYQQGPGQDPQFLISFYEKMQSDKGSIPDRFSAQQFSDYHSELNMSSLELGDSALYFCASRSSSGRSGETQYFGPGTRLLVL.

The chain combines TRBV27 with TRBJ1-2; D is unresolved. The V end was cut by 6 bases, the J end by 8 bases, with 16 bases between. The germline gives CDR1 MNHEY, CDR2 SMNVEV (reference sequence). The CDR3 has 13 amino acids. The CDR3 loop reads CASRAVETIGYTF. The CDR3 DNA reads TGTGCCAGCAGGGCTGTAGAGACTATCGGCTACACCTTC.